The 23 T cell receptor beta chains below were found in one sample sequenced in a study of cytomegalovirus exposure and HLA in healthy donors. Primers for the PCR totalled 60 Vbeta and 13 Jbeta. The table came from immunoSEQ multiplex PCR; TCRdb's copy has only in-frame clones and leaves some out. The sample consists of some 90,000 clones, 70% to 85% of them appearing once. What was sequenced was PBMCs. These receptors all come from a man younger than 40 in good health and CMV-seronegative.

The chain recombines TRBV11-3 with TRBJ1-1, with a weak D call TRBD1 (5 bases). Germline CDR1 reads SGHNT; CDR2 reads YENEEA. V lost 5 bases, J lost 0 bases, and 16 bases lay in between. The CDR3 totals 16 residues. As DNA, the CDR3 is TGTGCCAGCAGCCCAACCCCCCCAGGGATGAACACTGAAGCTTTCTTT. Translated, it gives CASSPTPPGMNTEAFF.

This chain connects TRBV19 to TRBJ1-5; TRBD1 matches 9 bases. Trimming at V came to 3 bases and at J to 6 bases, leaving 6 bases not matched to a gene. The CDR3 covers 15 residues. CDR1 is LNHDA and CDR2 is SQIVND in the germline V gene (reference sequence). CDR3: CASSIMDRGVQPQHF. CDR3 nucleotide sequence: TGTGCCAGTAGTATTATGGACAGGGGCGTTCAGCCCCAGCATTTT.

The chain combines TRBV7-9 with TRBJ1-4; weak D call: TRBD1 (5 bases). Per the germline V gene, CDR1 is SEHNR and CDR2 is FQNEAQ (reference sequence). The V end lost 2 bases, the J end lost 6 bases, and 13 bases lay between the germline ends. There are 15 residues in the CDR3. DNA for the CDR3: TGTGCCAGCAGCTTATTTGCAGGGAGGGATGAAAAACTGTTTTTT. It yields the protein CASSLFAGRDEKLFF.

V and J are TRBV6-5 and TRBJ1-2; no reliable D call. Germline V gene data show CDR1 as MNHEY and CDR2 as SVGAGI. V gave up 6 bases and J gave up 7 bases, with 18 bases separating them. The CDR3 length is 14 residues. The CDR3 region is CASRTETDRLGYTF. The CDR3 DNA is TGTGCCAGCAGGACGGAAACAGATCGGCTTGGCTACACCTTC.

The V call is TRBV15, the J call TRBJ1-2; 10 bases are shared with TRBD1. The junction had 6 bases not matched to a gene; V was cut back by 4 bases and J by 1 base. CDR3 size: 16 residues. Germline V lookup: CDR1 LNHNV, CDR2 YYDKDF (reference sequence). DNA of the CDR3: TGTGCCACCAGCATGAGAGACAGGGGGCATAACTATGGCTACACCTTC. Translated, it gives CATSMRDRGHNYGYTF.

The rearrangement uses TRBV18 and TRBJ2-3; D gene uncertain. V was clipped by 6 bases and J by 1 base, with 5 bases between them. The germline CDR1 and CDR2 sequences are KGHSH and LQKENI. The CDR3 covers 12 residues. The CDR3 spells CASSPGTDTQYF. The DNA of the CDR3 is TGTGCCAGCTCTCCGGGCACAGATACGCAGTATTTT.

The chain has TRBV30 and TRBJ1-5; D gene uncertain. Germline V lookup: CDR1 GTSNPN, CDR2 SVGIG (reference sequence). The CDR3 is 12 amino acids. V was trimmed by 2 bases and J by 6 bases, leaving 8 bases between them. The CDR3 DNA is TGTGCCTGGAGTCATCCAGGTCAGCCCCAGCATTTT. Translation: CAWSHPGQPQHF. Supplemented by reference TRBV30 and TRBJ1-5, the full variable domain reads SQTIHQWPATLVQPVGSPLSLECTVEGTSNPNLYWYRQAAGRGLQLLFYSVGIGQISSEVPQNLSASRPQDRQFILSSKKLLLSDSGFYLCAWSHPGQPQHFGDGTRLSIL.

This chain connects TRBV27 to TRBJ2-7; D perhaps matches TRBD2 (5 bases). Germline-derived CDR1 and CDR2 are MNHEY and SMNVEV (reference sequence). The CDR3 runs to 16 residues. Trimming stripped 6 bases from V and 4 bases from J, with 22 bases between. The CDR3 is CASSLGHGRADYEQYF. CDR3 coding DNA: TGTGCCAGCAGCCTGGGTCATGGGCGGGCTGATTACGAGCAGTACTTC.

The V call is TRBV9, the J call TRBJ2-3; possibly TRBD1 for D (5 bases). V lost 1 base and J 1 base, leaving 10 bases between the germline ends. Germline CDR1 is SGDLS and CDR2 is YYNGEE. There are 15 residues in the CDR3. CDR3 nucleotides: TGTGCCAGCAGCGTATCGATCAGGGGCACAGATACGCAGTATTTT. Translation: CASSVSIRGTDTQYF.

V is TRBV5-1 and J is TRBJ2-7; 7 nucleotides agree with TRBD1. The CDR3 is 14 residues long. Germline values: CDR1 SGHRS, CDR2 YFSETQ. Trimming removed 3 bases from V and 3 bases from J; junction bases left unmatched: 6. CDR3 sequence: CASSSGQAYYEQYF. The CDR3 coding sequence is TGCGCCAGCAGCTCTGGACAGGCTTACTACGAGCAGTACTTC. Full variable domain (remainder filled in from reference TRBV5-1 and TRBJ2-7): KAGVTQTPRYLIKTRGQQVTLSCSPISGHRSVSWYQQTPGQGLQFLFEYFSETQRNKGNFPGRFSGRQFSNSRSEMNVSTLELGDSALYLCASSSGQAYYEQYFGPGTRLTVT.

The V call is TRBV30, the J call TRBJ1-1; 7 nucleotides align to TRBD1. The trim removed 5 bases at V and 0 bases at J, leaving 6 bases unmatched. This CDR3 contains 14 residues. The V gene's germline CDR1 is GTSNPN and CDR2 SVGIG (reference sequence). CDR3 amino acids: CAWSLGTVNTEAFF. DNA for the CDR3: TGTGCCTGGTCCTTGGGGACAGTGAACACTGAAGCTTTCTTT.

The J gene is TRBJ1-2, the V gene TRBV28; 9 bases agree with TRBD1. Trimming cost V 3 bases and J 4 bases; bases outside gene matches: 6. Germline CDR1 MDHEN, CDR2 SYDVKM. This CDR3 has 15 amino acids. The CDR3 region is CASSFSGTGSYGYTF. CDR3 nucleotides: TGTGCCAGCAGTTTTAGTGGGACAGGGAGCTATGGCTACACCTTC.

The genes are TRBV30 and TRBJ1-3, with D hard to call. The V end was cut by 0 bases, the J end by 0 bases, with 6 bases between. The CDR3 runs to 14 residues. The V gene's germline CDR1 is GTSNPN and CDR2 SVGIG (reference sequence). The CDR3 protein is CAWSVGVSGNTIYF. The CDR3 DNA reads TGTGCCTGGAGTGTAGGAGTCTCTGGAAACACCATATATTTT.

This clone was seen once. CDR3 in amino acids: CASSMAEFYEQYF. The CDR3, as DNA: TGTGCCAGTAGTATGGCGGAATTCTACGAGCAGTACTTC. The rearrangement joins TRBV19 to TRBJ2-7; unclear D gene. There are 13 residues in the CDR3. Between the trimmed V and J ends, which lost 3 bases and 3 bases, there was a span of 9 bases. The germline V gene has CDR1 LNHDA and CDR2 SQIVND (reference sequence).

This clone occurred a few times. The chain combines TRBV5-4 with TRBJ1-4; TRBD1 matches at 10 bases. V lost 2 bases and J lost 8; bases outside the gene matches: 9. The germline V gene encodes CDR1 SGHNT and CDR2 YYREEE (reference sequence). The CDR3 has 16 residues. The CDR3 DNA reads TGTGCCAGCAGCTTCCAACTGGGACAGGGGCACGAAAAACTGTTTTTT. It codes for CASSFQLGQGHEKLFF.

For the CDR3, the DNA is TGTGCCAGCAGTTACTCAGCTCCAGGGGCGGAGGGCTACACCTTC. It is translated as CASSYSAPGAEGYTF. This chain uses TRBV6-5 with TRBJ1-2; D perhaps matches TRBD1 (6 bases). CDR1 is MNHEY and CDR2 is SVGAGI in the germline V gene. CDR3 length equals 15 residues. V dropped 0 bases and J dropped 8 bases, with 16 bases sitting between them.

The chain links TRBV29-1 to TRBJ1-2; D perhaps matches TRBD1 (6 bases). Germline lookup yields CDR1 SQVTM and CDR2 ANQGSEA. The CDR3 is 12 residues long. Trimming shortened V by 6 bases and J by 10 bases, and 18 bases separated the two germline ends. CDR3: CSVEGVRNDYTF. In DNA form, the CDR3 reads TGCAGCGTAGAGGGGGTAAGGAATGACTACACCTTC.

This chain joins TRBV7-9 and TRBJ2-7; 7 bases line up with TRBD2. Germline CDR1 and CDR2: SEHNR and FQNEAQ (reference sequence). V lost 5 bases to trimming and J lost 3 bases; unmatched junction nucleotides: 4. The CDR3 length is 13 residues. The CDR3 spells CASSAGLSYEQYF. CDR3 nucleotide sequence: TGTGCCAGCAGCGCGGGACTAAGCTACGAGCAGTACTTC.

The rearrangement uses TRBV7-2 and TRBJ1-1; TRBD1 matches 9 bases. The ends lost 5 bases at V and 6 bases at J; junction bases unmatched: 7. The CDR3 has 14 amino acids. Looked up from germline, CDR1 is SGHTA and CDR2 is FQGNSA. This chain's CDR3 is CASSGGQGNAEAFF. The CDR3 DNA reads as TGTGCCAGCAGCGGGGGACAGGGTAACGCTGAAGCTTTCTTT.

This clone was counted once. CDR3 region: CASSLGGQGSYEQYF. The CDR3 coding sequence is TGTGCCAGCAGCTTAGGGGGACAGGGGTCCTACGAGCAGTACTTC. The genes are TRBV5-4 and TRBJ2-7; 10 bases align to TRBD1. Trimming took 2 bases from V and 1 from J; bases not matched to a gene: 3. The V gene's germline CDR1 is SGHNT and CDR2 YYREEE (reference sequence). The CDR3 covers 15 residues.

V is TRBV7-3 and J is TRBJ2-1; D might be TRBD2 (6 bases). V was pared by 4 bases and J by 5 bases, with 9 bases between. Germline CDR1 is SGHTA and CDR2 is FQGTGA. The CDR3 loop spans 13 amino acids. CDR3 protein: CASSSGLHNEQFF. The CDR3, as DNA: TGTGCCAGCAGCTCTGGACTACACAATGAGCAGTTCTTC. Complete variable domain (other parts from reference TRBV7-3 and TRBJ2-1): GAGVSQTPSNKVTEKGKYVELRCDPISGHTALYWYRQSLGQGPEFLIYFQGTGAADDSGLPNDRFFAVRPEGSVSTLKIQRTERGDSAVYLCASSSGLHNEQFFGPGTRLTVL.

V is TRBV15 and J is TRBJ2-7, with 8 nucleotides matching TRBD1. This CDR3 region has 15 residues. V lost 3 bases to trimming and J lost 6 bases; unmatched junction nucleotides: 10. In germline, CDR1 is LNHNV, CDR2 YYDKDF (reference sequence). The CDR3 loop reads CATSRDRVSGREQYF. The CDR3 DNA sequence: TGTGCCACCAGCAGGGACAGGGTATCTGGGCGCGAGCAGTACTTC.

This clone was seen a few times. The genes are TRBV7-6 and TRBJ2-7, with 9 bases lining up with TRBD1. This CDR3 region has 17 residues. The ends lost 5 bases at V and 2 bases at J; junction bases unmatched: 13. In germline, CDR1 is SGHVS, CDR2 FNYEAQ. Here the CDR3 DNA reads TGTGCCAGCAGCCCTTCCCGGGACAGGGATTTCACCTACGAGCAGTACTTC. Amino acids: CASSPSRDRDFTYEQYF.